This T cell receptor (beta chain) appears in the sequencing data of a study of PD-L1 blockade in urothelial cancer (dated by TCRdb to about 2017). With respect to the entire study: All patients started therapy around 2014 and received atezolizumab 1,200 mg intravenously every 3 weeks. About 85% of the 29 patients were males with bladder-origin urothelial cancer, and about 60% of the roughly 29 reported a prior smoking history. An ECOG performance status of 0 or 1 was recorded for the patients, and 0 to 3 prior chemotherapy regimens had been received by the patients. Blood samples were analyzed at two time points: 3 weeks after treatment start (second dose) and 6 weeks after treatment start. Blood samples gave a median of about 140,000 T cells and approximately 80,000 unique TCRs, with a median clonality of approximately 0.08. The study, an exploratory multi-omic analysis, examined somatic, immune and clinical correlates of response to PD-L1 blockade with atezolizumab in urothelial cancer. Pretreatment tumor samples, along with matched peripheral blood collected serially before and after atezolizumab treatment, underwent TCR sequencing. Progression-free survival longer than 6 months counted as durable clinical benefit, and TCR features were additionally tested against both progression-free and overall survival. In the same patients who had TCR sequencing, pretreatment tumors also underwent whole exome sequencing and RNA sequencing. Several patients reached durable clinical benefit, while about 20 patients did not. Pretreatment blood TCR-seq was available for 27 to 30 patients, at least one posttreatment blood collection was obtained for roughly 25 patients, and tumor TCR-seq was available for roughly 25 patients.

The cohort comprised 25 to 30 patients with locally advanced or metastatic urothelial carcinoma treated at Memorial Sloan Kettering on a trial protocol. Peripheral blood mononuclear cells were collected pretreatment and during treatment, with between 1 and 8 total time points obtained per patient. The Qiagen DNeasy Blood extraction kit was used to purify genomic DNA from total PBMCs and from tumor samples. PBMCs were collected pretreatment and during treatment and were isolated and stored as previously described. On this clone: Its cognate antigen has yet to be identified. Base quality data are lacking; no much larger clone is found one base away.

The CDR3 contains 15 residues, cysteine and phenylalanine counted. Only CDR3 DNA is held: 45 bases, read in frame from base 1. Sequences SEHNR (CDR1) and FQNEAQ (CDR2) are obtained from the germline V gene (reference sequence). Trimming takes 2 bases from V and 6 bases from J, and the germline ends sit 16 bases apart. To estimate absolute template abundance from read counts, synthetic TCR analog templates were spiked into each PCR. The immunoSEQ assay used bias-controlled V and J gene primers to amplify TCRbeta CDR3 regions from genomic DNA. Sequencing of rearranged TCRbeta segments was performed at approximately 20X coverage. The study's own analysis went as follows. Clustering was used to correct sequencing errors, and CDR3s were annotated against IMGT to assign V, D and J genes. Downstream analyses used only productive TCRbeta rearrangements and left out out-of-frame or stop-codon sequences. Clonality was calculated as one minus the Shannon entropy normalized by the log of the number of unique productive sequences. Fisher's exact test with Benjamini-Hochberg correction, using a cutoff of adjusted p below 0.01, was how clones that differed between time points or between blood and tumor were identified. What TCRdb holds here is the immuneACCESS table cut down to in-frame rearrangements. Part of the clones is not present; checked against another copy, under half of the missing clones reflect an unresolved V gene, and the others are unexplained. V and J calls and clone size are given by that table; D and trimming were obtained from the DNA. The sample records tens of thousands of clones, over 75% of which are singletons. In total, the top ten clones hold around 3.7% of the sample.

What the research found in general, with its limitations: Improved progression-free and overall survival was found to be associated with pretreatment peripheral blood TCR clonality below the median. At 3 weeks after the start of treatment, tumor-associated TCR clones in peripheral blood had expanded more in patients with durable benefit (n of about 20, p = 0.022). Small sample size (n of about 30) and many exploratory analyses mean the results are intended to be hypothesis-generating.

Rearrangement joined TRBV7-9 to TRBJ1-1, with a tentative D gene TRBD1 over 5 matching bases. The material was PBMCs, obtained around atezolizumab (anti-PD-L1) treatment. This TCR was recovered from a man between 65 and 85 years old with urothelial cancer. CDR3 sequence: CASSLSAGRAPEAFF. The bases are TGTGCCAGCAGCTTATCCGCAGGGAGGGCCCCTGAAGCTTTCTTT. This CDR3, with the reference TRBV7-9 and TRBJ1-1 proteins standing in past its ends, gives the full variable domain DTGVSQNPRHKITKRGQNVTFRCDPISEHNRLYWYRQTLGQGPEFLTYFQNEAQLEKSRLLSDRFSAERPKGSFSTLEIQRTEQGDSAMYLCASSLSAGRAPEAFFGQGTRLTVV.